This entry is about one T cell receptor beta chain. The antigen remains undetermined. Time point of the sample: pre-treatment baseline. Germline V CDR1 and CDR2: MDHEN, SYDVKM. There are 14 residues in the CDR3. Trimming left V 6 bases short and J 0 bases short, with 11 bases between. This sample stems from a study of blood T cell dynamics during melanoma immunotherapy. About the study: Standard first-line treatment here was pembrolizumab or nivolumab plus ipilimumab in metastatic melanoma. The study, taken as a whole, reports: Cell-free DNA CDR3 sequences most resembled the immune-effector CD8+ subset, which was also most clonal. It remained unknown if the driving T cell clones were melanoma-specific.

All DNA from each sorted CD8+ subset was loaded. The table came from immunoSEQ multiplex PCR; TCRdb's copy has only in-frame clones and leaves some out. The sample shows fewer than 15,000 clones, approximately 90% of them seen only once. The genes are TRBV28 and TRBJ1-1; TRBD1 might be the D (6 bases). The sequence derives from a human donor with melanoma. Specimen: effector memory CD8+ T cells from blood, collected from a patient treated with checkpoint blockade. CDR3 DNA sequence: TGTGCCAGCAGCCTCAGGGGTTTGAACACTGAAGCTTTCTTT. Its protein is CASSLRGLNTEAFF.